Below, 5 T cell receptor beta chains from the same sample are listed, as sequenced in a study of OX40 agonist ivuxolimab in advanced cancers. Repertoires were generated with immunoSEQ multiplex PCR, while TCRdb's copy carries only in-frame clones and drops some. The table has around 50,000 clones, about 90% seen once. Specimen: CD4+ or CD8+ T cells sorted from blood, collected in a trial of the OX40 agonist ivuxolimab. The receptors were gathered from an adult with an advanced solid tumor such as melanoma, head and neck, liver or kidney cancer.

V and J are TRBV5-8 and TRBJ1-2, with TRBD1 matching 7 bases. The CDR3 loop spans 15 amino acids. Germline values: CDR1 SGHTS, CDR2 YDEGEE. Trimming removed 0 bases from V and 6 bases from J; junction bases left unmatched: 8. CDR3 sequence reads: CASSLVTGEQHGYTF. The CDR3 DNA reads TGTGCCAGCAGCTTGGTAACAGGGGAGCAACATGGCTACACCTTC.

This chain connects TRBV5-1 to TRBJ2-5, with a tentative D call TRBD1 (5 bases). V dropped 0 bases and J dropped 1 base, with 7 bases sitting between them. Germline values: CDR1 SGHRS, CDR2 YFSETQ. This CDR3 is 14 amino acids long. The CDR3 sequence: CASSLGQGQETQYF. The CDR3 DNA reads TGCGCCAGCAGCTTGGGCCAGGGCCAAGAGACCCAGTACTTC.

Here the CDR3 DNA reads TGTGCCAGCAGCAGGGATATAAATTCACCCCTCCACTTT. Its translation is CASSRDINSPLHF. The chain employs TRBV7-9 and TRBJ1-6, with unresolved D. The CDR3 totals 13 residues. V was shortened by 5 bases and J by 7 bases, with 9 bases between the two germline ends. Germline values: CDR1 SEHNR, CDR2 FQNEAQ (reference sequence).

The V and J genes are TRBV5-4 and TRBJ1-2; D is ambiguous. Germline-derived CDR1 and CDR2 are SGHNT and YYREEE (reference sequence). The V end lost 1 base, the J end lost 6 bases, and 7 bases lay between the germline ends. This CDR3 comprises 12 residues. CDR3 in amino acids: CASSLSGDGYTF. The CDR3 DNA sequence: TGTGCCAGCAGCTTGAGCGGGGATGGCTACACCTTC.

J is TRBJ1-2 and V is TRBV6-5; perhaps TRBD1 as D (5 bases). CDR3 length: 13 residues. V lost 2 bases and J lost 1, with 5 bases in between. From germline, CDR1 is MNHEY and CDR2 SVGAGI. The CDR3 spells CASSYGGNYGYTF. The CDR3 DNA sequence: TGTGCCAGCAGTTACGGGGGTAACTATGGCTACACCTTC.